This is a list of T cell receptor beta chains from one sample in a study of blood T cell repertoires in COVID-19. TCRdb's copy holds only in-frame clones and misses some; the assay was immunoSEQ multiplex PCR. Of approximately 320,000 clones in the sample, under 95% were seen once. The specimen sequenced was PBMCs or T cells enriched from blood (not recorded which). The receptor source for this set is a man in his sixties who had recovered from COVID-19. Both conserved end residues are part of each CDR3. The D gene is left open where the match is weak. Expanded clones get a size class; other rows say once, few or many, or leave the size out.

CDR3aa | CDR3nt | abundance | d_gene | j_gene | v_gene
CASSQVSLVHEQFF | TGTGCCAGCAGCCAAGTCTCCTTAGTGCATGAGCAGTTCTTC | - | - | TRBJ2-1 | TRBV3-1/TRBV3-2
CAIRETGNSNQPQHF | TGTGCCATCAGAGAGACAGGGAATAGCAATCAGCCCCAGCATTTT | - | TRBD1 | TRBJ1-5 | TRBV10-3
CASSSRGLSTGELFF | TGTGCCAGCAGCTCCAGGGGATTGTCCACCGGGGAGCTGTTTTTT | once | - | TRBJ2-2 | TRBV7-9
CASSIGGTGLQETQYF | TGTGCCAGTAGTATAGGTGGGACAGGATTACAAGAGACCCAGTACTTC | - | TRBD1 | TRBJ2-5 | TRBV19
CASSPTPQGDYGYTF | TGTGCCAGCAGCCCCACCCCCCAGGGGGACTATGGCTACACCTTC | - | TRBD1 | TRBJ1-2 | TRBV5-5
CASSTGPYGYTF | TGTGCCAGCAGCACAGGACCCTATGGCTACACCTTC | many | - | TRBJ1-2 | TRBV12-3/TRBV12-4
CASSFLGGTTYGYTF | TGTGCCAGCAGTTTCCTAGGGGGAACGACCTATGGCTACACCTTC | - | - | TRBJ1-2 | TRBV27
CASSVSAGANEQFF | TGTGCCAGCAGCGTGTCGGCAGGGGCCAATGAGCAGTTCTTC | - | - | TRBJ2-1 | TRBV9
CASSQDYRNYGYTF | TGCGCCAGCAGCCAAGACTACAGAAACTATGGCTACACCTTC | - | - | TRBJ1-2 | TRBV4-3
CAWRSRGGETQYF | TGTGCCTGGAGAAGCAGGGGAGGGGAGACCCAGTACTTC | - | - | TRBJ2-5 | TRBV30
CASSSGGATPLHF | TGTGCCAGCAGCTCCGGTGGGGCCACACCCCTCCACTTT | - | - | TRBJ1-6 | TRBV7-9
CASSPGSLYGYTF | TGTGCCAGCAGCCCCGGGTCCCTCTATGGCTACACCTTC | - | - | TRBJ1-2 | TRBV6-6
CASRGTVGTDYNEQFF | TGTGCCAGCAGAGGTACGGTGGGGACAGACTACAATGAGCAGTTCTTC | - | TRBD1 | TRBJ2-1 | TRBV5-8
CASRLGTGGGGYTF | TGTGCCAGCAGATTGGGGACAGGCGGCGGAGGCTACACCTTC | - | TRBD1 | TRBJ1-2 | TRBV5-5
CASRAQGYYGYTF | TGTGCCAGCAGAGCGCAGGGATACTATGGCTACACCTTC | - | - | TRBJ1-2 | TRBV6-5
CASTSSTAGTLYGYTF | TGTGCCAGCACCTCGTCGACAGCCGGGACACTCTATGGCTACACCTTC | - | - | TRBJ1-2 | TRBV5-8
CASSETGENTEAFF | TGTGCCAGCAGTGAGACAGGGGAGAACACTGAAGCTTTCTTT | - | TRBD1 | TRBJ1-1 | TRBV13
CASSDAGGVETQYF | TGCGCCAGCAGCGACGCGGGCGGGGTAGAGACCCAGTACTTC | once | - | TRBJ2-5 | TRBV10-1
CASSQLGNTEAFF | TGTGCCAGCAGCCAGCTAGGGAACACTGAAGCTTTCTTT | - | - | TRBJ1-1 | TRBV3-1/TRBV3-2
CASSIATGRQPQHF | TGTGCCAGTAGTATAGCAACAGGTCGCCAGCCCCAGCATTTT | - | - | TRBJ1-5 | TRBV19
CATIKDRDGETQYF | TGTGCCACCATAAAGGACAGGGACGGGGAGACCCAGTACTTC | - | TRBD1 | TRBJ2-5 | TRBV5-4
CASSARTIAKMNEQFF | TGTGCCAGCAGCGCCCGGACTATCGCCAAAATGAATGAGCAGTTCTTC | - | - | TRBJ2-1 | TRBV9
CASSPTGINSDSNTQYF | TGCGCCAGCAGCCCGACCGGGATAAATAGTGATAGTAATACGCAGTATTTT | - | - | TRBJ2-3 | TRBV4-1
CASSVGQGYGYTF | TGTGCCAGTAGTGTGGGACAGGGGTATGGCTACACCTTC | - | TRBD1 | TRBJ1-2 | TRBV19
CASTHRGQAETPINEQYF | TGTGCCAGTACCCACAGGGGGCAGGCGGAAACTCCTATCAACGAGCAGTACTTC | - | TRBD1 | TRBJ2-7 | TRBV19
CASSRGGGYGYTF | TGTGCCAGCAGTCGAGGGGGCGGCTATGGCTACACCTTC | - | TRBD1 | TRBJ1-2 | TRBV25-1
CASNTGGLRNYGYTF | TGTGCCAGCAACACAGGAGGGCTTCGGAACTATGGCTACACCTTC | - | - | TRBJ1-2 | TRBV28
CASSPPGQTYGYTF | TGTGCCAGCAGCCCACCCGGACAGACATATGGCTACACCTTC | - | - | TRBJ1-2 | TRBV6-5
CASRTPGGLTEAFF | TGTGCCAGCAGGACCCCAGGGGGCCTGACTGAAGCTTTCTTT | - | TRBD1 | TRBJ1-1 | TRBV11-2
CASSLTGYNSPLHF | TGTGCCAGCAGCTTGACAGGGTATAATTCACCCCTCCACTTT | - | - | TRBJ1-6 | TRBV5-6
CASSQDVGGTNEKLFF | TGCGCCAGCAGCCAAGATGTCGGGGGAACTAATGAAAAACTGTTTTTT | - | - | TRBJ1-4 | TRBV4-3
CASKQRGVSYEQYF | TGCGCCAGCAAGCAGCGGGGGGTCTCCTACGAGCAGTACTTC | - | TRBD2 | TRBJ2-7 | TRBV5-1
CASSQRGFSPLHF | TGTGCCAGCAGCCAAAGGGGGTTTTCACCCCTCCACTTT | - | - | TRBJ1-6 | TRBV7-6
CASRSGLYYEQYF | TGTGCCAGCAGATCGGGACTCTACTACGAGCAGTACTTC | - | - | TRBJ2-7 | TRBV6-6
CASSIDIGGGYEQFF | TGTGCCAGTAGTATAGATATTGGCGGGGGGTATGAGCAGTTCTTC | - | TRBD2 | TRBJ2-1 | TRBV19
CASSLAGQGVHF | TGTGCCAGCAGCTTAGCGGGACAGGGCGTTCATTTT | - | TRBD1 | TRBJ1-5 | TRBV7-2
CASRRGHTGIGNTIYF | TGTGCCAGCAGGAGGGGGCATACCGGGATTGGAAACACCATATATTTT | - | TRBD1 | TRBJ1-3 | TRBV3-1/TRBV3-2